This TCR beta chain was recorded in a study of metastatic and nonmetastatic thyroid tumors. Study-level findings and limits: Reportedly, malignant thyroid tumors had significantly higher TCR beta diversity than benign nodules, in blood and tumor.

A few counts support this clone. Its cognate antigen is unknown. A junction end diverges from the germline sequence, so it may reflect a read error. Germline V CDR1 and CDR2: ENHRY, SYGVKD. The CDR3 length is 12 residues. TCRdb re-called clones from the PCR reads using MiXCR. The table records fewer than 40,000 clones, approximately 31% of them present only once. All patients were treatment-naive before thyroid surgery. The V and J genes are TRBV10-3 and TRBJ2-7, with D perhaps TRBD1 or TRBD2 (5 bases each). The sequence came from a female donor with papillary thyroid cancer or a benign thyroid nodule (not recorded which). Some clones in this sample may be carry-over from other donors' samples. What was sequenced was tumor tissue. This CDR3 reads CATSGDVGEQYF. The CDR3 DNA reads as TGTGCCACCAGTGGGGACGTAGGGGAGCAGTACTTC.